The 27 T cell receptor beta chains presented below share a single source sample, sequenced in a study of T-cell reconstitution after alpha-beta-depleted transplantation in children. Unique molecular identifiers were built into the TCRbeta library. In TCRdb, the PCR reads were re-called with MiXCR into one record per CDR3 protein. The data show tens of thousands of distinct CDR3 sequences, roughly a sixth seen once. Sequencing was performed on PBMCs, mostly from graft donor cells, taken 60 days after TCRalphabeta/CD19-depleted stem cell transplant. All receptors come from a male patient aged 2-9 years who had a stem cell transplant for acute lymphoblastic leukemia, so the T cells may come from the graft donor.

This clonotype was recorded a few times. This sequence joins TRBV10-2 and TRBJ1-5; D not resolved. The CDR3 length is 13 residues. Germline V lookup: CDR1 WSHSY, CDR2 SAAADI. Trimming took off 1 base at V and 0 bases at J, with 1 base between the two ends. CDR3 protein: CASSEYSNQPQHF. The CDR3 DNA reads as TGCGCCAGCAGTGAGTATAGCAATCAGCCCCAGCATTTT.

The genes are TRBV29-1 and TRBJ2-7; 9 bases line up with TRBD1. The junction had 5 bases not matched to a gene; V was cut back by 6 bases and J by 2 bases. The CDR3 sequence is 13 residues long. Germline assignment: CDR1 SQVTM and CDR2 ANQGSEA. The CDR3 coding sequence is TGCAGCGTGATGGACAGGGGAGCCTACGAGCAGTACTTC. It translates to CSVMDRGAYEQYF.

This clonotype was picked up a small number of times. The CDR3 loop is CASSPNTVNTGELFF. DNA for the CDR3: TGTGCCAGCTCACCAAACACAGTAAACACCGGGGAGCTGTTTTTT. This chain connects TRBV18 to TRBJ2-2; D is ambiguous. V lost 2 bases, J lost 2 bases, and 9 bases lay in between. This CDR3 is 15 amino acids long. CDR1 and CDR2 from the germline V gene are KGHSH and LQKENI.

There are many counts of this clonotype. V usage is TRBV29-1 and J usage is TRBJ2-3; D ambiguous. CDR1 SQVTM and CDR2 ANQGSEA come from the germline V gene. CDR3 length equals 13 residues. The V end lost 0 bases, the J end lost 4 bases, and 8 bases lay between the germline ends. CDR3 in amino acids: CSVEDPAPDTQYF. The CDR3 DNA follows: TGCAGCGTTGAAGATCCAGCCCCAGATACGCAGTATTTT.

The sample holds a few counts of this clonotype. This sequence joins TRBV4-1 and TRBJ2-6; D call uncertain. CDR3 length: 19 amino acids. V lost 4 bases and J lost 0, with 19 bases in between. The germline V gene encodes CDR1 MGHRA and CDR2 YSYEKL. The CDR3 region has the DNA TGCGCCAGCAGCCCCCTCGCTCGGGTTGGAGACTCTGGGGCCAACGTCCTGACTTTC. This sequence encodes CASSPLARVGDSGANVLTF.

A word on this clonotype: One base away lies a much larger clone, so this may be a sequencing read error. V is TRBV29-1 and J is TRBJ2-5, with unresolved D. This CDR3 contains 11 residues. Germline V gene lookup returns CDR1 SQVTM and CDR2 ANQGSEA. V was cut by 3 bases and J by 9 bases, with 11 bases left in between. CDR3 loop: CSVEIGGAQYF. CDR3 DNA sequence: TGCAGCGTTGAGATCGGTGGGGCCCAGTACTTC.

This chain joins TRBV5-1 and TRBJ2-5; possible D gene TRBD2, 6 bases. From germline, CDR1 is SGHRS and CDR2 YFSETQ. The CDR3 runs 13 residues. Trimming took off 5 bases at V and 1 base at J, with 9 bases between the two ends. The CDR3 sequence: CASRRGLQETQYF. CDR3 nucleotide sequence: TGCGCCAGCAGAAGGGGACTCCAAGAGACCCAGTACTTC. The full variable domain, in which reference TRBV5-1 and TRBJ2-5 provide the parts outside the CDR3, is KAGVTQTPRYLIKTRGQQVTLSCSPISGHRSVSWYQQTPGQGLQFLFEYFSETQRNKGNFPGRFSGRQFSNSRSEMNVSTLELGDSALYLCASRRGLQETQYFGPGTRLLVL.

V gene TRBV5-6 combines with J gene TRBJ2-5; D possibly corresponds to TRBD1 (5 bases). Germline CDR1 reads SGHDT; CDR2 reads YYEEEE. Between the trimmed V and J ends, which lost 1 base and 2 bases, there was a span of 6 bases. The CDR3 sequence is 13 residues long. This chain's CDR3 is CASSLPGQETQYF. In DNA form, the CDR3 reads TGTGCCAGCAGCTTGCCAGGGCAAGAGACCCAGTACTTC.

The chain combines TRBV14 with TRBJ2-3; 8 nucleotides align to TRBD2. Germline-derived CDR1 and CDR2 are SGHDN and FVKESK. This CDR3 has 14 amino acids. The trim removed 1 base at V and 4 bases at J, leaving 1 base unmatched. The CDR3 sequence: CASSQAGGPDTQYF. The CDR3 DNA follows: TGTGCCAGCAGCCAAGCGGGGGGGCCAGATACGCAGTATTTT.

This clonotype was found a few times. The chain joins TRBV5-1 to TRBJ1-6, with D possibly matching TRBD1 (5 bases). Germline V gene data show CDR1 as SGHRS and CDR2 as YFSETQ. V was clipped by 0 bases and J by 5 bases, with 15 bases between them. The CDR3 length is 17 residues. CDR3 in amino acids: CASSLERAGGDNSPLHF. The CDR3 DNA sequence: TGCGCCAGCAGCTTGGAACGGGCGGGAGGGGATAATTCACCCCTCCACTTT. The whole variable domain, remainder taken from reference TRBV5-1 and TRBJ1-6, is KAGVTQTPRYLIKTRGQQVTLSCSPISGHRSVSWYQQTPGQGLQFLFEYFSETQRNKGNFPGRFSGRQFSNSRSEMNVSTLELGDSALYLCASSLERAGGDNSPLHFGNGTRLTVT.

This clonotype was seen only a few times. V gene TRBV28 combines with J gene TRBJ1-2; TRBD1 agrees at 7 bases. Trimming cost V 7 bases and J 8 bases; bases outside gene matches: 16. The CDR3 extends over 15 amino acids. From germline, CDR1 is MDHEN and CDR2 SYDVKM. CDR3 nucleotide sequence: TGTGCCAGCACCATTCCCCCGGATCGGACAGGAGGCTACACCTTC. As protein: CASTIPPDRTGGYTF.

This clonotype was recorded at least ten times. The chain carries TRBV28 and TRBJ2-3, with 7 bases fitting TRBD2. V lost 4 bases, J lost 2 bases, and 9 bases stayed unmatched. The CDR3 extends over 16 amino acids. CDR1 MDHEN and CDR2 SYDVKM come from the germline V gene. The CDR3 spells CASSSATSSSTDTQYF. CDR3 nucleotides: TGTGCCAGCAGTTCAGCGACTAGCTCCTCCACAGATACGCAGTATTTT.

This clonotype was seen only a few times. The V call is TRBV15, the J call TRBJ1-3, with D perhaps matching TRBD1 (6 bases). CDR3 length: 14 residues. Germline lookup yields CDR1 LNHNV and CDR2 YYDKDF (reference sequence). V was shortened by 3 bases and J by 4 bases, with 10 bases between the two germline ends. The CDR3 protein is CATSRPGAGNTIYF. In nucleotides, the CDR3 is TGTGCCACCAGCAGGCCAGGGGCCGGAAACACCATATATTTT.

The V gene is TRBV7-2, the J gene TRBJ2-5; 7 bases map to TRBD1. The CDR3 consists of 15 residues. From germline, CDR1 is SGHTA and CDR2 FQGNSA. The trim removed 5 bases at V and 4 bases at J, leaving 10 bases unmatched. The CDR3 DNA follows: TGTGCCAGCAGCGTAGGGGGCCGGGGAAGAGAGACCCAGTACTTC. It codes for CASSVGGRGRETQYF.

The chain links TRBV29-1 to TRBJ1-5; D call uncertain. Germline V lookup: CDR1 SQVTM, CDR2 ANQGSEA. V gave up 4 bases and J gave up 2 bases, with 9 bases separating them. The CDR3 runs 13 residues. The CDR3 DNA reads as TGCAGCGTTGTCGTAGATGGCAATCAGCCCCAGCATTTT. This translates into CSVVVDGNQPQHF.

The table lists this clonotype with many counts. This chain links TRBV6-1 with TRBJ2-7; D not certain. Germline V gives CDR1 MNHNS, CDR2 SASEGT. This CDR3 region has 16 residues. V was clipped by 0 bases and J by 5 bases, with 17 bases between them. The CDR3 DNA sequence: TGTGCCAGCAGTGAAGCGGCCACCTGGGGTGGGCACGAGCAGTACTTC. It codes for CASSEAATWGGHEQYF.

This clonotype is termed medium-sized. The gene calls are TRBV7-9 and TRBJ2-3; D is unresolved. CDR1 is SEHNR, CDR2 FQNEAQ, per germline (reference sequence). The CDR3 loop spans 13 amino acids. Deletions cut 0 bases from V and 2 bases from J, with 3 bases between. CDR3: CASSLASTDTQYF. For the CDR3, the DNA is TGTGCCAGCAGCTTAGCGTCCACAGATACGCAGTATTTT.

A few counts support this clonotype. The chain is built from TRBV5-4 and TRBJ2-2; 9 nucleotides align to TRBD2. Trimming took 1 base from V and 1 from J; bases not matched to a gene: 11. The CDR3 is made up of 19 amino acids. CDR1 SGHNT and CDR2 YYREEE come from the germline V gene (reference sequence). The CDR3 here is CASSLLRGGRRWNTGELFF. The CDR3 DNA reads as TGTGCCAGCAGCTTGCTGCGGGGGGGCAGAAGATGGAACACCGGGGAGCTGTTTTTT.

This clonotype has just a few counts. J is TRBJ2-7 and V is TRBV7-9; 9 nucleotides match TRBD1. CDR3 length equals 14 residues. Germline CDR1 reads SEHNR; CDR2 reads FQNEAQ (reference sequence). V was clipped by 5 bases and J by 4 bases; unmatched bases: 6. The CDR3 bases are TGTGCCAGCAGCCCCGGGACAGGGTTATACGAGCAGTACTTC. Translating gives CASSPGTGLYEQYF. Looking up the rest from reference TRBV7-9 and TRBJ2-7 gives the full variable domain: DTGVSQNPRHKITKRGQNVTFRCDPISEHNRLYWYRQTLGQGPEFLTYFQNEAQLEKSRLLSDRFSAERPKGSFSTLEIQRTEQGDSAMYLCASSPGTGLYEQYFGPGTRLTVT.

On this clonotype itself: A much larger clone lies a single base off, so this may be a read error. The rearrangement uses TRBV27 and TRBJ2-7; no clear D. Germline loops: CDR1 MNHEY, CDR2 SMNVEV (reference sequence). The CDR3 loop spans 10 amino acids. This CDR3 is CASSLGEQHF. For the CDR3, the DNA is TGTGCCAGCAGTTTGGGCGAGCAGCACTTC.

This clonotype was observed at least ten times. The DNA for the CDR3 is TGTGCCAGCAGCCCCGGCAGGGCGAACACCGGGGAGCTGTTTTTT. Translated, it gives CASSPGRANTGELFF. The V call is TRBV7-9, the J call TRBJ2-2, with a weak D call TRBD1 (5 bases). This CDR3 is built from 15 residues. Germline V gene data show CDR1 as SEHNR and CDR2 as FQNEAQ (reference sequence). Trimming took 5 bases from V and 0 from J, leaving 10 bases between them.

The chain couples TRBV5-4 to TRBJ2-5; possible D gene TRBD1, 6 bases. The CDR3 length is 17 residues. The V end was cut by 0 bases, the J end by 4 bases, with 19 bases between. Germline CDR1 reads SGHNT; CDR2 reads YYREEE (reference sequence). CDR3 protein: CASSLAGVRAIGETQYF. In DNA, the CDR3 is TGTGCCAGCAGCTTGGCAGGGGTTCGGGCGATTGGAGAGACCCAGTACTTC. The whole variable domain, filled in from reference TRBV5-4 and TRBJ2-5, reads ETGVTQSPTHLIKTRGQQVTLRCSSQSGHNTVSWYQQALGQGPQFIFQYYREEENGRGNFPPRFSGLQFPNYSSELNVNALELDDSALYLCASSLAGVRAIGETQYFGPGTRLLVL.

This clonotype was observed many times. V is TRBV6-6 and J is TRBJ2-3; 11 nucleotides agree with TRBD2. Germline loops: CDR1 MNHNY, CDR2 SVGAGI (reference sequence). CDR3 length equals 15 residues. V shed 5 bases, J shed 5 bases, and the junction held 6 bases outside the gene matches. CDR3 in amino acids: CASSKVAGGRDTQYF. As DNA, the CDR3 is TGTGCCAGCAGTAAGGTAGCGGGGGGGAGAGATACGCAGTATTTT.

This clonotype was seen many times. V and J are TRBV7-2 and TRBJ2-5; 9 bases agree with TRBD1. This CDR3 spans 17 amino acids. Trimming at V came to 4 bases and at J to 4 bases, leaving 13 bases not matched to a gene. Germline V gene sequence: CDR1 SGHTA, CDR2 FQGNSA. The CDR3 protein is CASSSNGQGIKRETQYF. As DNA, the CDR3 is TGTGCCAGCAGCTCCAATGGACAGGGGATAAAGCGAGAGACCCAGTACTTC.

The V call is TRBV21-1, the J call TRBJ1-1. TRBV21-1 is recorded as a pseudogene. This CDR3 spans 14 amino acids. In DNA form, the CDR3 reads TGTGCCAGCAGCAAAGAGGGCCCGAACACTGAAGCTTTCTTT. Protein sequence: CASSKEGPNTEAFF.

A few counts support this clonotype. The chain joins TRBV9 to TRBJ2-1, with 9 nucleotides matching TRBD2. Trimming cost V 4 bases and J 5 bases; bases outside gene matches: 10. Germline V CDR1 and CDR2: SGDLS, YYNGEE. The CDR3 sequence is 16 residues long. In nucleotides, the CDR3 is TGTGCCAGCAGCCCATCTAGCGGGGCCGGAAACAATGAGCAGTTCTTC. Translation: CASSPSSGAGNNEQFF.

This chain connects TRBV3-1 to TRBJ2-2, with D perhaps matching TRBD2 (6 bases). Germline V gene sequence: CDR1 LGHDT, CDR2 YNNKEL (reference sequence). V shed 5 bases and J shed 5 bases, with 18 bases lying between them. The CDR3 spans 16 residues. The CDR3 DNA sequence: TGTGCCAGCAGCTTCGGGGTAGCGGAGAGGACCGGGGAGCTGTTTTTT. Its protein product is CASSFGVAERTGELFF.